These 25 T cell receptor beta chains came from one sample sequenced in a study of blood T cell repertoires in COVID-19. Some clones are missing from TCRdb's copy, which holds only in-frame ones; the method was immunoSEQ multiplex PCR. The data contain some 430,000 clones, around 90% of them singletons. Sequencing was carried out using PBMCs or T cells enriched from blood (not recorded which). The source is a man aged 18-30 years who had recovered from COVID-19.

The chain recombines TRBV27 with TRBJ1-5, with 10 positions matching TRBD1. CDR1 is MNHEY and CDR2 is SMNVEV in the germline V gene (reference sequence). The junction had 3 bases not matched to a gene; V was cut back by 3 bases and J by 4 bases. This CDR3 is 15 amino acids long. CDR3 nucleotide sequence: TGTGCCAGCAGTTTCGGGACAGGGGCAAATCAGCCCCAGCATTTT. The encoded protein is CASSFGTGANQPQHF.

In its sample, this clone was seen a few times. V gene TRBV15 combines with J gene TRBJ1-5; D perhaps matches TRBD1 (5 bases). V lost 5 bases to trimming and J lost 0 bases, with 11 bases between them. Germline V gives CDR1 LNHNV, CDR2 YYDKDF (reference sequence). The CDR3 runs to 15 residues. The CDR3 DNA follows: TGTGCCACCAGCTCAGGGAAAAGTAGCAATCAGCCCCAGCATTTT. Its protein product is CATSSGKSSNQPQHF. The full variable domain, rest sourced from reference TRBV15 and TRBJ1-5, is DAMVIQNPRYQVTQFGKPVTLSCSQTLNHNVMYWYQQKSSQAPKLLFHYYDKDFNNEADTPDNFQSRRPNTSFCFLDIRSPGLGDTAMYLCATSSGKSSNQPQHFGDGTRLSIL.

As regards this clone: This CDR3 is also generated by other DNA sequences in the sample. V gene TRBV12-3 or TRBV12-4 combines with J gene TRBJ1-1; D call uncertain. The CDR3 length is 13 residues. Trimming took 2 bases from V and 1 from J, leaving 5 bases between them. The CDR3 DNA follows: TGTGCCAGCAGTTTATTGGCGAACACTGAAGCTTTCTTT. The encoded protein is CASSLLANTEAFF.

The chain couples TRBV27 to TRBJ2-7, with 8 positions matching TRBD1. Trimming took 2 bases from V and 2 from J; bases not matched to a gene: 5. Germline CDR1 reads MNHEY; CDR2 reads SMNVEV (reference sequence). The CDR3 extends over 15 amino acids. CDR3 loop: CASSLTRQGPYEQYF. Here the CDR3 DNA reads TGTGCCAGCAGTTTAACCCGACAGGGGCCCTACGAGCAGTACTTC.

The J gene is TRBJ1-2, the V gene TRBV3-1 (or the pseudogene TRBV3-2); no reliable D call. The CDR3 is made up of 14 amino acids. V gave up 1 base and J gave up 5 bases, with 11 bases separating them. The germline V gene encodes CDR1 LGHDT and CDR2 YNNKEL (reference sequence). The CDR3: CASSQGISSYGYTF. CDR3 DNA sequence: TGTGCCAGCAGCCAAGGAATCTCTAGTTATGGCTACACCTTC.

This sequence joins TRBV6-7 and TRBJ2-6; a possible D gene is TRBD1 (6 bases). TRBV6-7 is reported as an ORF; its role is uncertain. This CDR3 contains 14 residues. The V end was cut by 7 bases, the J end by 2 bases, with 9 bases between. The CDR3 DNA reads as TGTGCCAGCACACAGGGACCTGGGGCCAACGTCCTGACTTTC. This translates into CASTQGPGANVLTF.

V gene TRBV9 combines with J gene TRBJ2-1, with 8 nucleotides matching TRBD2. This CDR3 is built from 15 residues. Germline V gives CDR1 SGDLS, CDR2 YYNGEE. Germline trimming cut 0 bases from V and 15 bases from J; bases unmatched to any gene: 14. The CDR3, as DNA: TGTGCCAGCAGCGTAGCCTCAAAATCAGCGGGAGTCGTGTTCTTC. Translated: CASSVASKSAGVVFF.

The chain has TRBV30 and TRBJ1-1; D may be TRBD1 (5 bases). The CDR3 extends over 17 amino acids. V was shortened by 8 bases and J by 1 base, with 26 bases between the two germline ends. The germline gives CDR1 GTSNPN, CDR2 SVGIG (reference sequence). The DNA for the CDR3 is TGTGCCGGGGGGGTAATTTGGGGTAGGAGACAGAACACTGAAGCTTTCTTT. It specifies CAGGVIWGRRQNTEAFF. The entire variable domain, with the rest obtained from reference TRBV30 and TRBJ1-1, is as follows: SQTIHQWPATLVQPVGSPLSLECTVEGTSNPNLYWYRQAAGRGLQLLFYSVGIGQISSEVPQNLSASRPQDRQFILSSKKLLLSDSGFYLCAGGVIWGRRQNTEAFFGQGTRLTVV.

The CDR3 spells CAWATSGTTTEQYF. In nucleotides, the CDR3 is TGTGCCTGGGCGACTAGCGGGACCACTACGGAGCAGTACTTC. The chain recombines TRBV30 with TRBJ2-7; TRBD2 matches 11 bases. There are 14 residues in the CDR3. V shed 5 bases and J 7 bases; nucleotides not matched to a gene: 10. Per germline, CDR1 GTSNPN and CDR2 SVGIG (reference sequence).

The gene calls are TRBV9 and TRBJ1-3; D is perhaps TRBD1 (5 bases). Trimming pared 0 bases from V and 5 bases from J, leaving 12 bases between. CDR1 is SGDLS, CDR2 YYNGEE, per germline. The CDR3 is made up of 15 amino acids. The CDR3 loop reads CASSVDGQGRNTIYF. For the CDR3, the DNA is TGTGCCAGCAGCGTAGACGGGCAGGGCCGAAACACCATATATTTT. The variable domain in full, with the rest retrieved from reference TRBV9 and TRBJ1-3, is DSGVTQTPKHLITATGQRVTLRCSPRSGDLSVYWYQQSLDQGLQFLIQYYNGEERAKGNILERFSAQQFPDLHSELNLSSLELGDSALYFCASSVDGQGRNTIYFGEGSWLTVV.

The chain carries TRBV4-1 and TRBJ1-6; 9 bases match TRBD1. V was clipped by 1 base and J by 9 bases; unmatched bases: 7. The CDR3 has 16 amino acids. Per germline, CDR1 MGHRA and CDR2 YSYEKL. The CDR3 nucleotides are TGCGCCAGCAGCCAAGCCGGACAGGGGATGGGTTCACCCCTCCACTTT. Its protein product is CASSQAGQGMGSPLHF.

This chain connects TRBV13 to TRBJ1-5; D remains ambiguous. The V end was cut by 1 base, the J end by 6 bases, with 4 bases between. Germline V lookup: CDR1 PRHDT, CDR2 FYEKMQ (reference sequence). The CDR3 contains 12 residues. CDR3 in amino acids: CASSLVGQPQHF. The CDR3 DNA is TGTGCCAGCAGCTTAGTCGGTCAGCCCCAGCATTTT.

The V call is TRBV6-5, the J call TRBJ1-1; unclear D gene. The CDR3 loop spans 14 amino acids. Per the germline V gene, CDR1 is MNHEY and CDR2 is SVGAGI. V gave up 5 bases and J gave up 11 bases, with 21 bases separating them. The CDR3 coding sequence is TGTGCCAGCAGTCCATGGCACAGCGAACGGGAGGCTTTCTTT. Its protein is CASSPWHSEREAFF.

The genes are TRBV10-1 and TRBJ2-3; 8 nucleotides agree with TRBD1. The ends lost 4 bases at V and 4 bases at J; junction bases unmatched: 10. The CDR3 consists of 16 residues. Per germline, CDR1 WNHNN and CDR2 SYGVQD (reference sequence). This CDR3 reads CASSVRGQGNSDTQYF. The CDR3 nucleotides are TGCGCCAGCAGTGTACGCGGACAGGGAAACTCAGATACGCAGTATTTT.

The chain couples TRBV28 to TRBJ2-3; D perhaps matches TRBD1 (6 bases). Trimming took 2 bases from V and 2 from J, leaving 8 bases between them. The CDR3 length is 14 residues. The germline gives CDR1 MDHEN, CDR2 SYDVKM. The CDR3 reads CASSLEGDTDTQYF. The DNA for the CDR3 is TGTGCCAGCAGTTTAGAGGGGGACACAGATACGCAGTATTTT.

This rearrangement joins TRBV18 to TRBJ1-4; TRBD1 matches 9 bases. V lost 2 bases to trimming and J lost 0 bases; unmatched junction nucleotides: 4. The CDR3 runs 17 residues. Germline-derived CDR1 and CDR2 are KGHSH and LQKENI. This CDR3 is CASSPKGQGATNEKLFF. As DNA, the CDR3 is TGTGCCAGCTCACCAAAGGGACAGGGTGCAACTAATGAAAAACTGTTTTTT.

The chain links TRBV7-3 to TRBJ1-2, with D maybe TRBD1 (6 bases). Per germline, CDR1 SGHTA and CDR2 FQGTGA. The CDR3 has 15 residues. Trimming cost V 2 bases and J 5 bases, with 15 bases left between them. In DNA form, the CDR3 reads TGTGCCAGCAGCTTACACGCAGGGGTGGGGTATGGCTACACCTTC. It yields the protein CASSLHAGVGYGYTF.

V usage is TRBV6-2 or TRBV6-3 and J usage is TRBJ2-3; D possibly corresponds to TRBD2 (6 bases). Trimming shortened V by 7 bases and J by 2 bases, and 22 bases separated the two germline ends. The CDR3 sequence is 17 residues long. Per the germline V gene, CDR1 is MNHEY and CDR2 is SVGEGT. CDR3 sequence reads: CASIPTLGLTLTDTQYF. The CDR3 DNA reads TGTGCCAGCATCCCTACCCTGGGACTGACCCTCACAGATACGCAGTATTTT.

This clone was counted between two and nine times. V gene TRBV7-8 combines with J gene TRBJ2-7; the D gene is possibly TRBD2 (6 bases). This CDR3 comprises 13 residues. Germline-derived CDR1 and CDR2 are SGHVS and FQNEAQ. V lost 5 bases, J lost 6 bases, and 14 bases lay in between. The CDR3 nucleotides read TGTGCCAGCAGCCAAACTAGCAACGGCGAGCAGTACTTC. Its protein is CASSQTSNGEQYF.

The V call is TRBV2, the J call TRBJ1-5, with D tentatively TRBD1 (6 bases). With 2 bases removed from V and 7 bases from J, the gap between germline ends came to 24 bases. In germline, CDR1 is SNHLY, CDR2 FYNNEI. This CDR3 has 18 residues. This CDR3 reads CASSEFRRGADIGQPQHF. CDR3 bases: TGTGCCAGCAGTGAATTTCGGCGGGGGGCGGACATAGGGCAGCCCCAGCATTTT.

The chain has TRBV24-1 and TRBJ2-1; D gene unclear. This CDR3 comprises 14 residues. With 1 base removed from V and 8 bases from J, the gap between germline ends came to 11 bases. The germline V gene has CDR1 KGHDR and CDR2 SFDVKD. This CDR3 reads CATSDFTRTDEQFF. CDR3 DNA sequence: TGTGCCACCAGTGATTTTACCCGAACGGATGAGCAGTTCTTC.

This clone came up once. The gene calls are TRBV9 and TRBJ2-1; weak D call: TRBD2 (6 bases). The CDR3 consists of 16 residues. In germline, CDR1 is SGDLS, CDR2 YYNGEE. V dropped 0 bases and J dropped 5 bases, with 15 bases sitting between them. In DNA form, the CDR3 reads TGTGCCAGCAGCGTAGTCGGGAGCGCACTGCACAATGAGCAGTTCTTC. This encodes CASSVVGSALHNEQFF.

The rearrangement joins TRBV7-9 to TRBJ1-2, with 9 bases lining up with TRBD1. The CDR3 contains 14 residues. CDR1 is SEHNR, CDR2 FQNEAQ, per germline (reference sequence). V lost 6 bases and J lost 8; bases outside the gene matches: 10. In DNA, the CDR3 is TGTGCCAGCAGTGAGACAGGGGGAGTTTTGGGCTACACCTTC. Translated, it gives CASSETGGVLGYTF.

The chain couples TRBV27 to TRBJ1-1; 7 bases align to TRBD1. There are 15 residues in the CDR3. The germline V gene has CDR1 MNHEY and CDR2 SMNVEV (reference sequence). V gave up 4 bases and J gave up 5 bases; unmatched junction bases: 10. The CDR3 reads CASSYYPGGYTEAFF. The DNA of the CDR3 is TGTGCCAGCAGTTACTACCCAGGGGGATATACTGAAGCTTTCTTT.

J is TRBJ1-1 and V is TRBV3-1 (or the pseudogene TRBV3-2), with D uncertain. Germline V gene lookup returns CDR1 LGHDT and CDR2 YNNKEL (reference sequence). Trimming cost V 2 bases and J 3 bases, with 10 bases left between them. This CDR3 has 14 residues. The CDR3 sequence is CASSQTTRHTEAFF. CDR3 DNA sequence: TGTGCCAGCAGCCAAACCACTAGACACACTGAAGCTTTCTTT.